Presented here are 11 T cell receptor beta chains from one specimen sequenced in a study of a mutant IDH1 vaccine in newly diagnosed glioma. Sample time point: week 23, last vaccination. The content of each vaccine dose was 300 ug of mutant IDH1 20-mer peptide, and topical imiquimod accompanied it. Profiled with immunoSEQ multiplex PCR; TCRdb holds only in-frame clones, not every one. The sample shows around 80,000 clones, 85% of them seen only once. Antigen specificity for these receptors is unknown. Sequencing was performed on PBMCs, taken from a glioma patient whose treatment included an IDH1 peptide vaccine. Receptors originate from a woman between 50 and 59 years old with glioma.

This clone was counted once. V gene TRBV5-1 combines with J gene TRBJ2-2, with TRBD1 matching 9 bases. The germline V gene has CDR1 SGHRS and CDR2 YFSETQ. The CDR3 spans 15 residues. V lost 3 bases and J lost 5; bases outside the gene matches: 5. CDR3 sequence reads: CASSSWTGETGELFF. The CDR3 nucleotides read TGCGCCAGCAGCTCTTGGACAGGGGAAACCGGGGAGCTGTTTTTT.

The chain employs TRBV9 and TRBJ2-7, with 7 bases matching TRBD1. The CDR3 loop spans 14 amino acids. J was trimmed by 1 base and V by 4 bases; bases with no gene match: 5. Germline CDR1 reads SGDLS; CDR2 reads YYNGEE. The chain's CDR3 is CASSSGTASYEQYF. CDR3 in DNA: TGTGCCAGCAGCTCGGGGACAGCATCCTACGAGCAGTACTTC.

This clone occurred a few times. The chain links TRBV9 to TRBJ2-1; D not certain. With 7 bases removed from V and 4 bases from J, the gap between germline ends came to 9 bases. The CDR3 contains 12 residues. Germline V gene lookup returns CDR1 SGDLS and CDR2 YYNGEE. Here the CDR3 reads CASSDSYNEQFF. CDR3 coding DNA: TGTGCCAGCTCCGACTCGTACAATGAGCAGTTCTTC.

This chain joins TRBV5-4 and TRBJ2-7; D possibly corresponds to TRBD1 (5 bases). Between the trimmed V and J ends, which lost 0 bases and 2 bases, there was a span of 12 bases. From germline, CDR1 is SGHNT and CDR2 YYREEE (reference sequence). The CDR3 runs to 15 residues. The CDR3 bases are TGTGCCAGCAGCTTGGTTCTGGGGCGGACCTACGAGCAGTACTTC. It encodes CASSLVLGRTYEQYF.

This rearrangement joins TRBV19 to TRBJ1-1; D unclear. This CDR3 is 13 amino acids long. The V and J ends lost 7 bases and 0 bases respectively, with 9 bases between them. Germline loops: CDR1 LNHDA, CDR2 SQIVND (reference sequence). The CDR3: CASTNSMNTEAFF. The CDR3 DNA reads TGTGCCAGTACTAACAGCATGAACACTGAAGCTTTCTTT.

The CDR3 DNA reads TGCGCCAGCAAGATCGGGAACGCGAACACCGGGGAGCTGTTTTTT. This encodes CASKIGNANTGELFF. The chain has TRBV5-1 and TRBJ2-2, with D possibly matching TRBD2 (5 bases). Per germline, CDR1 SGHRS and CDR2 YFSETQ. With 6 bases removed from V and 0 bases from J, the gap between germline ends came to 12 bases. There are 15 residues in the CDR3.

The CDR3 protein is CASSYSITYTDTQYF. The CDR3, as DNA: TGTGCCAGCAGTTACTCGATCACGTACACAGATACGCAGTATTTT. V gene TRBV6-5 combines with J gene TRBJ2-3; unclear D gene. The CDR3 extends over 15 amino acids. The V end lost 0 bases, the J end lost 2 bases, and 9 bases lay between the germline ends. CDR1 MNHEY and CDR2 SVGAGI come from the germline V gene.

This clone was observed once. This chain connects TRBV29-1 to TRBJ2-2; D perhaps matches TRBD2 (7 bases). Germline CDR1 and CDR2: SQVTM and ANQGSEA. The CDR3 has 16 residues. With 6 bases removed from V and 6 bases from J, the gap between germline ends came to 23 bases. CDR3 protein: CSVNPAGAGVAGELFF. The CDR3 coding sequence is TGCAGCGTGAACCCGGCGGGGGCGGGAGTGGCCGGGGAGCTGTTTTTT.

J is TRBJ1-6 and V is TRBV30; the match to TRBD1 covers 10 bases. The trim removed 3 bases at V and 0 bases at J, leaving 14 bases unmatched. The CDR3 is 20 amino acids. Germline CDR1 and CDR2: GTSNPN and SVGIG (reference sequence). The CDR3 sequence: CAWRWGIRDRGYSYNSPLHF. Written as DNA, the CDR3 is TGTGCCTGGAGGTGGGGTATCCGGGACAGGGGATACTCCTATAATTCACCCCTCCACTTT.

This clone was observed once. The rearrangement joins TRBV5-1 to TRBJ2-6; possibly TRBD1 or TRBD2 for D (5 bases each). The CDR3 extends over 16 amino acids. Deletions cut 4 bases from V and 0 bases from J, with 11 bases between. In germline, CDR1 is SGHRS, CDR2 YFSETQ. In DNA form, the CDR3 reads TGCGCCAGCAGCCGGGACGGAGTCTCTGGGGCCAACGTCCTGACTTTC. Protein sequence: CASSRDGVSGANVLTF.

CDR3 in DNA: TGTGCCAGCAGTACAGAAAGTACATACAGGGACGCTAGCAATCAGCCCCAGCATTTT. Residues: CASSTESTYRDASNQPQHF. The chain carries TRBV2 and TRBJ1-5; tentatively, D is TRBD1 (6 bases). Germline values: CDR1 SNHLY, CDR2 FYNNEI. The V gene lost 5 bases and the J gene lost 0 bases, with 23 bases spanning the gap. The CDR3 has 19 residues. Filled out from reference TRBV2 and TRBJ1-5, the complete variable domain reads EPEVTQTPSHQVTQMGQEVILRCVPISNHLYFYWYRQILGQKVEFLVSFYNNEISEKSEIFDDQFSVERPDGSNFTLKIRSTKLEDSAMYFCASSTESTYRDASNQPQHFGDGTRLSIL.